The 17 T cell receptor beta chains presented below share a single source sample, sequenced in a study of identical twins. Using its own MiXCR run on the 5' RACE reads, TCRdb lists one record per CDR3 protein. The sample includes fewer than 250,000 distinct CDR3 sequences, around 10% of them seen just once. Sequencing was performed on memory (CD45RO+) T cells sorted from blood. The receptors here all came from a woman younger than 35 in good health.

The gene calls are TRBV12-3 or TRBV12-4 and TRBJ1-1; 7 nucleotides align to TRBD1. This CDR3 contains 14 residues. J was trimmed by 6 bases and V by 2 bases; bases with no gene match: 6. CDR3 coding DNA: TGTGCCAGCAGTTTAAGGCATCAGGGGGCTGAAGCTTTCTTT. It codes for CASSLRHQGAEAFF.

This clonotype was seen a handful of times. The J gene is TRBJ1-1, the V gene TRBV20-1; D unresolved. V was shortened by 2 bases and J by 8 bases, with 18 bases between the two germline ends. The CDR3 loop spans 14 amino acids. The germline CDR1 and CDR2 sequences are DFQATT and SNEGSKA (reference sequence). The CDR3 DNA reads as TGCAGTGCTAGATGGTTCAACCTAGGTAAAGAAGCTTTCTTT. It codes for CSARWFNLGKEAFF.

In this sample, this clonotype turned up a few times. The chain combines TRBV19 with TRBJ2-2; D may be TRBD1 or TRBD2 (5 bases each). In germline, CDR1 is LNHDA, CDR2 SQIVND (reference sequence). CDR3 length: 16 amino acids. Trimming pared 9 bases from V and 2 bases from J, leaving 19 bases between. The CDR3: CASSREKGTNTGELFF. The CDR3 nucleotides read TGTGCCAGCAGTCGTGAGAAGGGGACCAACACCGGGGAGCTGTTTTTT.

This clonotype showed up many times. The chain recombines TRBV27 with TRBJ2-7; D gene ambiguous. V was cut by 2 bases and J by 3 bases, with 14 bases left in between. This CDR3 has 15 amino acids. Germline CDR1 reads MNHEY; CDR2 reads SMNVEV (reference sequence). The CDR3 is CASSLLGRRSYEQYF. CDR3 in DNA: TGTGCCAGCAGTTTACTCGGACGGAGAAGCTACGAGCAGTACTTC.

V usage is TRBV5-1 and J usage is TRBJ2-7, with 10 bases that match TRBD2. The CDR3 totals 17 residues. Germline CDR1 is SGHRS and CDR2 is YFSETQ. V shed 1 base and J 0 bases; nucleotides not matched to a gene: 7. The CDR3 sequence is CASSLLVAGGSSYEQYF. The CDR3 bases are TGCGCCAGCAGCTTGCTCGTAGCGGGAGGTAGCTCCTACGAGCAGTACTTC.

The gene calls are TRBV2 and TRBJ2-7; tentatively, D is TRBD1 (6 bases). The V end lost 7 bases, the J end lost 3 bases, and 16 bases lay between the germline ends. The germline gives CDR1 SNHLY, CDR2 FYNNEI. The CDR3 sequence is 14 residues long. The CDR3 reads CASNPDRTYYEQYF. Written as DNA, the CDR3 is TGTGCCAGCAACCCTGACAGGACCTACTACGAGCAGTACTTC.

This chain joins TRBV6-1 and TRBJ2-4, with 9 bases lining up with TRBD1. The CDR3 spans 14 residues. Germline CDR1 is MNHNS and CDR2 is SASEGT. The V segment lost 3 bases and the J segment 8 bases; nucleotides outside the gene matches: 5. CDR3 loop: CASSETGGWDIQYF. CDR3 nucleotide sequence: TGTGCCAGCAGTGAGACAGGGGGTTGGGACATTCAGTACTTC.

The table lists this clonotype with a few counts. The chain carries TRBV4-3 and TRBJ2-7, with D perhaps assigned TRBD1 or TRBD2 (5 bases each). Germline CDR1 is LGHNA and CDR2 is YSLEER. The CDR3 consists of 16 residues. Trimming left V 4 bases short and J 3 bases short, with 19 bases between. CDR3 sequence: CASSRKPGSGGYEQYF. The CDR3 DNA follows: TGCGCCAGCAGCCGTAAACCGGGGAGTGGGGGCTACGAGCAGTACTTC.

CDR3 bases: TGCAGTGCCGCTCCCCCCCTAGCGGGAGTAGAGACCCAGTACTTC. Amino acid sequence: CSAAPPLAGVETQYF. V usage is TRBV20-1 and J usage is TRBJ2-5, with 10 nucleotides matching TRBD2. The germline CDR1 and CDR2 sequences are DFQATT and SNEGSKA (reference sequence). V shed 6 bases, J shed 4 bases, and the junction held 11 bases outside the gene matches. The length of the CDR3 is 15 residues.

There are a few counts of this clonotype. The chain uses TRBV5-1 and TRBJ2-1; a possible D gene is TRBD2 (5 bases). Trimming stripped 4 bases from V and 10 bases from J, with 15 bases between. Germline CDR1 and CDR2: SGHRS and YFSETQ. This CDR3 has 13 residues. The CDR3: CASSAQRVGEQFF. For the CDR3, the DNA is TGCGCCAGCAGCGCACAGAGGGTAGGAGAGCAGTTCTTC.

This clonotype was picked up many times. The rearrangement joins TRBV6-1 to TRBJ1-1; D is unresolved. The CDR3 loop spans 12 amino acids. Trimming left V 3 bases short and J 6 bases short, with 8 bases between. CDR1 MNHNS and CDR2 SASEGT come from the germline V gene. In DNA, the CDR3 is TGTGCCAGCAGTGAGATTGTGGCTGAAGCTTTCTTT. Translating gives CASSEIVAEAFF.

This clonotype was counted ten times or more. The J gene is TRBJ2-1, the V gene TRBV3-1; possibly TRBD2 for D (6 bases). V shed 4 bases and J shed 10 bases, with 14 bases lying between them. This CDR3 has 13 amino acids. Germline V gene data show CDR1 as LGHDT and CDR2 as YNNKEL (reference sequence). This CDR3 is CASSLIADTEQFF. Here the CDR3 DNA reads TGTGCCAGCAGCCTCATAGCGGACACAGAGCAGTTCTTC.

This clonotype was seen repeatedly, ten times or more. The gene calls are TRBV12-3 or TRBV12-4 and TRBJ2-5, with D maybe TRBD1 (5 bases). V shed 3 bases and J shed 4 bases, with 9 bases lying between them. There are 13 residues in the CDR3. The CDR3 region has the DNA TGTGCCAGCAGTTTTCAGGGCGGAGAGACCCAGTACTTC. Its protein is CASSFQGGETQYF.

This clonotype was picked up many times. The V and J genes are TRBV12-3 or TRBV12-4 and TRBJ2-7; TRBD1 is a possible D gene (5 bases). V shed 4 bases and J shed 5 bases, with 18 bases lying between them. This CDR3 spans 15 amino acids. The CDR3 region is CASSYGHAASHEQYF. Here the CDR3 DNA reads TGTGCCAGCAGTTATGGACACGCGGCGTCCCACGAGCAGTACTTC.

This chain joins TRBV10-3 and TRBJ2-5; perhaps D is TRBD1 or TRBD2 (5 bases each). V shed 0 bases and J shed 0 bases, with 5 bases lying between them. The CDR3 length is 14 residues. CDR1 and CDR2 from the germline V gene are ENHRY and SYGVKD. The CDR3 DNA follows: TGTGCCATCAGTGAGTCGGGGGACCAAGAGACCCAGTACTTC. As protein: CAISESGDQETQYF.

On this clonotype: This could be a read error, since a much larger clone is one nucleotide away. CDR3 sequence: CASSLWPTNEQFF. CDR3 bases: TGTGCCAGCTCACTGTGGCCTACTAATGAGCAGTTCTTC. V is TRBV6-2 or TRBV6-3 and J is TRBJ2-1; D is undetermined. Germline CDR1 reads MNHEY; CDR2 reads SVGEGT. This CDR3 comprises 13 residues. Deletions cut 8 bases from V and 7 bases from J, with 15 bases between.

J is TRBJ2-7 and V is TRBV29-1; 11 bases agree with TRBD1. The V gene's germline CDR1 is SQVTM and CDR2 ANQGSEA. V gave up 7 bases and J gave up 6 bases; unmatched junction bases: 8. CDR3 length: 13 residues. The CDR3: CSASGTGGREQYF. The CDR3 region has the DNA TGCAGCGCCTCCGGGACAGGGGGTCGCGAGCAGTACTTC.